One sample yielded the 17 T cell receptor beta chains listed below, sequenced in a study of beta chain features in type 1 diabetes (dated by TCRdb to about 2018). What the authors observed across the whole study: A moderate but significant shortening of TCRB CDR3 length was observed in type 1 diabetes patients in all four CD4+ subsets.

Libraries were prepared through the immunoSEQ multiplex PCR assay. The High Capacity cDNA Reverse Transcription Kit was used to reverse transcribe all of the isolated RNA, meaning that expressed TCRB transcripts were what got sequenced. The table was pulled from immuneACCESS by TCRdb, which kept in-frame rearrangements only. Such tables lose some clones; where checked, under half of the loss comes from unresolved V genes, and the rest has no known cause. Recorded for this sample are 160,000 or so clones; around 8.3% of them occurred a single time. The ten most abundant clones make up around 0.5% of the sample. For these receptors, no antigen is known. Sequenced input: central memory CD4+ T cells from blood. The source of these receptors is a woman under 30 with type 1 diabetes.

The rearrangement links TRBV5-4 to TRBJ2-2; 7 bases fit TRBD2. The CDR3 has 15 residues. The V gene end was trimmed by 5 bases and the J gene end by 0 bases; junction bases not matched to a gene: 4. Germline V gene sequence: CDR1 SGHNT, CDR2 YYREEE (reference sequence). In DNA, the CDR3 is TGTGCCAGCAGGAGCGGGAAGGCGAACACCGGGGAGCTGTTTTTT. It is translated as CASRSGKANTGELFF.

In its sample, this clone was seen a few times. The chain uses TRBV11-3 and TRBJ2-1; TRBD1 might be the D (5 bases). The CDR3 is 13 amino acids. In germline, CDR1 is SGHNT, CDR2 YENEEA. V was clipped by 5 bases and J by 9 bases, with 14 bases between them. This CDR3 reads CASSPRRQREQFF. DNA for the CDR3: TGTGCCAGCAGCCCAAGACGACAGCGTGAGCAGTTCTTC.

The chain recombines TRBV6-7 with TRBJ2-7; a weak D match, TRBD1 (6 bases). Being an ORF, TRBV6-7 has a function that is uncertain. V was cut by 5 bases and J by 1 base, with 12 bases left in between. The CDR3 loop spans 14 amino acids. The CDR3 DNA sequence: TGTGCCAGCAGTGCCTACAGGGAATCCTACGAGCAGTACTTC. It encodes CASSAYRESYEQYF.

This clone was seen more than once but under ten times. This chain joins TRBV6-6 and TRBJ2-5; TRBD2 aligns across 7 bases. The CDR3 is 14 amino acids. V trimming: 6 bases; J trimming: 6 bases; junction bases outside the gene matches: 10. Germline V gene lookup returns CDR1 MNHNY and CDR2 SVGAGI (reference sequence). The CDR3: CASSPPGGRKTQYF. The CDR3 DNA reads as TGTGCCAGCAGCCCCCCGGGGGGACGGAAGACCCAGTACTTC.

V usage is TRBV6-5 and J usage is TRBJ2-5, with D possibly TRBD1 on 6 matching bases. Germline CDR1 is MNHEY and CDR2 is SVGAGI. The CDR3 loop spans 15 amino acids. Between the trimmed V and J ends, which lost 4 bases and 5 bases, there was a span of 17 bases. The CDR3 loop reads CASSWASGVGETQYF. In DNA, the CDR3 is TGTGCCAGCAGTTGGGCGTCAGGGGTTGGGGAGACCCAGTACTTC.

The chain recombines TRBV27 with TRBJ1-1; D not certain. V shed 6 bases and J shed 2 bases, with 19 bases lying between them. The germline V gene encodes CDR1 MNHEY and CDR2 SMNVEV (reference sequence). There are 16 residues in the CDR3. CDR3 in amino acids: CASSQYSSSVNTEAFF. CDR3 coding DNA: TGTGCCAGCAGCCAATACTCTAGTTCGGTAAACACTGAAGCTTTCTTT.

This chain links TRBV5-6 with TRBJ2-2; no clear D. The V gene's germline CDR1 is SGHDT and CDR2 YYEEEE. The CDR3 covers 15 residues. Between the trimmed V and J ends, which lost 0 bases and 3 bases, there was a span of 9 bases. Written as DNA, the CDR3 is TGTGCCAGCAGCTTGGCCGGTACAGACACCGGGGAGCTGTTTTTT. Translation gives CASSLAGTDTGELFF.

CDR3 sequence reads: CASSLAGATGLDEKLFF. The CDR3, as DNA: TGTGCCAGCAGCTTAGCGGGGGCGACAGGGCTGGATGAAAAACTGTTTTTT. The chain employs TRBV11-2 and TRBJ1-4; 7 bases are a match to TRBD1. Germline V gene lookup returns CDR1 SGHAT and CDR2 FQNNGV. With 1 base clipped from V and 6 bases from J, the junction kept 11 bases outside the gene matches. This CDR3 contains 17 residues.

As concerns this clone: Other DNA sequences of this sample code for an identical CDR3. CDR3 coding DNA: TGTGCCACCAGCAGAGACCTAGCCAAAAACATTCAGTACTTC. Translating it yields CATSRDLAKNIQYF. This chain links TRBV15 with TRBJ2-4; D gene ambiguous. Trimming took 0 bases from V and 0 from J, leaving 3 bases between them. The CDR3 is 14 residues long. Germline-derived CDR1 and CDR2 are LNHNV and YYDKDF (reference sequence).

This clone showed up just a few times. V gene TRBV4-1 combines with J gene TRBJ2-1, with D possibly TRBD1 on 6 matching bases. The V end lost 4 bases, the J end lost 6 bases, and 16 bases lay between the germline ends. Germline CDR1 reads MGHRA; CDR2 reads YSYEKL. The CDR3 has 15 residues. CDR3 nucleotide sequence: TGCGCCAGCAGCCGAACGTTCGGACAGTTCAATGAGCAGTTCTTC. Translating it yields CASSRTFGQFNEQFF.

This chain links TRBV11-1 with TRBJ2-7; the D gene is possibly TRBD2 (6 bases). Germline CDR1 reads SGHAT; CDR2 reads FQDESV (reference sequence). The CDR3 runs 15 residues. V gave up 1 base and J gave up 4 bases, with 14 bases separating them. The CDR3 region is CASSLERSGRYEQYF. CDR3 DNA sequence: TGTGCCAGCAGCTTAGAGAGGTCAGGGAGGTACGAGCAGTACTTC.

This clone was recorded many times. The chain carries TRBV4-3 and TRBJ1-2; D remains unclear. CDR1 and CDR2 from the germline V gene are LGHNA and YSLEER. The ends were cut back, 4 bases at V and 4 bases at J, with 10 bases in the middle. This CDR3 contains 13 residues. CDR3 DNA sequence: TGCGCCAGCAGCCCGAACACCGCCTATGGCTACACCTTC. Protein sequence: CASSPNTAYGYTF.

The chain links TRBV30 to TRBJ2-1; 9 bases agree with TRBD2. V dropped 0 bases and J dropped 4; count of bases not matched to a gene: 1. Germline lookup yields CDR1 GTSNPN and CDR2 SVGIG (reference sequence). The CDR3 spans 14 residues. In DNA, the CDR3 is TGTGCCTGGAGTGTTAGCGGGGGATACAATGAGCAGTTCTTC. This gives the protein CAWSVSGGYNEQFF.

This clone has more than one count but fewer than ten. CDR3 DNA: TGCGCCAGCAGCCAACTACTACATAACACTGAAGCTTTCTTT. The encoded protein is CASSQLLHNTEAFF. The V and J genes are TRBV4-3 and TRBJ1-1, with D unresolved. CDR1 is LGHNA and CDR2 is YSLEER in the germline V gene. Trimming removed 2 bases at V and 2 bases at J, with 9 bases between. This CDR3 spans 14 amino acids.

This clone was counted only a few times. The chain employs TRBV10-3 and TRBJ2-7, with D possibly being TRBD1 (7 bases). There are 14 residues in the CDR3. Germline V gene lookup returns CDR1 ENHRY and CDR2 SYGVKD. The V end was cut by 4 bases, the J end by 7 bases, with 17 bases between. The CDR3 region is CAISVTEGAREQYF. In DNA, the CDR3 is TGTGCCATCAGTGTTACGGAGGGGGCGAGGGAGCAGTACTTC.

The sample holds a few counts of this clone. The CDR3 is CASSPLQSADTQYF. The CDR3 nucleotides read TGTGCCAGCTCACCCCTACAAAGCGCAGATACGCAGTATTTT. The V gene is TRBV18, the J gene TRBJ2-3; D gene unclear. The V and J ends lost 3 bases and 4 bases respectively, with 11 bases between them. This CDR3 contains 14 residues. The germline V gene encodes CDR1 KGHSH and CDR2 LQKENI. The entire variable domain, with the rest obtained from reference TRBV18 and TRBJ2-3, is as follows: NAGVMQNPRHLVRRRGQEARLRCSPMKGHSHVYWYRQLPEEGLKFMVYLQKENIIDESGMPKERFSAEFPKEGPSILRIQQVVRGDSAAYFCASSPLQSADTQYFGPGTRLTVL.

This clone was counted between two and nine times. The chain is built from TRBV7-2 and TRBJ2-2, with TRBD2 as a possible D gene (6 bases). Germline-derived CDR1 and CDR2 are SGHTA and FQGNSA. V lost 5 bases, J lost 4 bases, and 8 bases lay in between. The CDR3 spans 13 residues. CDR3: CASSGTFTGELFF. Here the CDR3 DNA reads TGTGCCAGCAGCGGGACTTTCACCGGGGAGCTGTTTTTT.